The 31 T cell receptor beta chains below were found in one sample sequenced in a study of T cell changes during pregnancy in multiple sclerosis. TCRdb keeps only in-frame clones here, not all; method: immunoSEQ multiplex PCR. This table holds 120,000 or so clones, 93% found once. Sample: peripheral blood, taken before pregnancy. The origin of the receptors is a female donor with multiple sclerosis, enrolled in a pregnancy study.

This rearrangement joins TRBV5-8 to TRBJ2-3, with 8 bases aligning to TRBD1. V was clipped by 4 bases and J by 3 bases; unmatched bases: 10. The CDR3 has 16 residues. Germline CDR1 reads SGHTS; CDR2 reads YDEGEE. The CDR3 DNA follows: TGTGCCAGCAGCCTAGGACAGGGTTCGGGAACAGATACGCAGTATTTT. Translated, it gives CASSLGQGSGTDTQYF.

This chain connects TRBV7-3 to TRBJ1-1, with 9 bases identical to TRBD1. The V gene's germline CDR1 is SGHTA and CDR2 FQGTGA. The CDR3 is made up of 14 amino acids. The ends lost 5 bases at V and 2 bases at J; junction bases unmatched: 3. CDR3 sequence reads: CASSLQGANTEAFF. The CDR3 nucleotides are TGTGCCAGCAGCCTACAGGGGGCTAACACTGAAGCTTTCTTT. The entire variable domain, with the rest obtained from reference TRBV7-3 and TRBJ1-1, is as follows: GAGVSQTPSNKVTEKGKYVELRCDPISGHTALYWYRQSLGQGPEFLIYFQGTGAADDSGLPNDRFFAVRPEGSVSTLKIQRTERGDSAVYLCASSLQGANTEAFFGQGTRLTVV.

The rearrangement uses TRBV9 and TRBJ2-2, with TRBD1 identical over 12 bases. The V gene end was trimmed by 4 bases and the J gene end by 3 bases; junction bases not matched to a gene: 16. This CDR3 has 20 amino acids. CDR1 is SGDLS, CDR2 YYNGEE, per germline. The CDR3 is CASSSKPGQGAFSDTGELFF. CDR3 coding DNA: TGTGCCAGCAGCTCCAAGCCGGGACAGGGGGCTTTTTCGGACACCGGGGAGCTGTTTTTT.

This clone was detected once. This chain joins TRBV10-2 and TRBJ1-1; 9 bases align to TRBD1. J lost 0 bases, V lost 10 bases, and 9 bases had no gene match. The CDR3 is made up of 15 amino acids. CDR1 is WSHSY and CDR2 is SAAADI in the germline V gene. CDR3 sequence: CATLRTGVMNTEAFF. The CDR3 nucleotides are TGCGCCACCCTGCGGACAGGGGTCATGAACACTGAAGCTTTCTTT.

About this clone: The same CDR3 also results from other DNA sequences found in this sample. The chain carries TRBV18 and TRBJ2-7; D remains ambiguous. The germline V gene encodes CDR1 KGHSH and CDR2 LQKENI. This CDR3 spans 13 amino acids. Trimming stripped 0 bases from V and 0 bases from J, with 3 bases between. The CDR3 DNA follows: TGTGCCAGCTCACCACCGAGCTCCTACGAGCAGTACTTC. Its protein is CASSPPSSYEQYF.

The J gene is TRBJ1-6, the V gene TRBV19; the match to TRBD1 covers 7 bases. Germline V gene sequence: CDR1 LNHDA, CDR2 SQIVND (reference sequence). Trimming took 7 bases from V and 7 from J; bases not matched to a gene: 10. The CDR3 sequence is 15 residues long. The DNA for the CDR3 is TGTGCCAGTACTCGGGACAGCGGAGTAAATTCACCCCTCCACTTT. Protein: CASTRDSGVNSPLHF.

This chain joins TRBV9 and TRBJ2-1; weak D call: TRBD2 (6 bases). CDR1 and CDR2 from the germline V gene are SGDLS and YYNGEE. V lost 6 bases and J lost 7, with 8 bases in between. The CDR3 loop spans 11 amino acids. The CDR3 loop is CASTRGNEQFF. The CDR3 DNA sequence: TGTGCCAGCACCCGGGGGAATGAGCAGTTCTTC.

The V and J genes are TRBV30 and TRBJ1-4; tentatively, D is TRBD1 (6 bases). The CDR3 has 14 residues. V was shortened by 0 bases and J by 10 bases, with 15 bases between the two germline ends. CDR1 GTSNPN and CDR2 SVGIG come from the germline V gene (reference sequence). CDR3 region: CAWSVPGGLPKLFF. The DNA of the CDR3 is TGTGCCTGGAGTGTACCGGGGGGGCTCCCAAAACTGTTTTTT.

V is TRBV5-4 and J is TRBJ2-5, with D unresolved. From germline, CDR1 is SGHNT and CDR2 YYREEE (reference sequence). Deletions cut 3 bases from V and 6 bases from J, with 12 bases between. This CDR3 comprises 13 residues. In DNA, the CDR3 is TGTGCCAGCAGCTCTTCCGGTGGGCAGACCCAGTACTTC. This sequence encodes CASSSSGGQTQYF.

This chain joins TRBV6-5 and TRBJ2-3, with D perhaps TRBD1 (6 bases). Germline V CDR1 and CDR2: MNHEY, SVGAGI. Trimming pared 2 bases from V and 5 bases from J, leaving 14 bases between. The CDR3 spans 15 residues. The CDR3 here is CASSYRGGTLDTQYF. For the CDR3, the DNA is TGTGCCAGCAGTTACCGAGGGGGAACCCTAGATACGCAGTATTTT.

V is TRBV30 and J is TRBJ1-5; TRBD1 matches at 8 bases. Germline V gene lookup returns CDR1 GTSNPN and CDR2 SVGIG (reference sequence). CDR3 size: 13 residues. The J segment lost 8 bases and the V segment lost 5 bases, leaving 8 bases of the junction unmatched. The CDR3 reads CAWADRAEEPQHF. The CDR3 nucleotides read TGTGCCTGGGCGGACAGGGCTGAAGAGCCCCAGCATTTT.

The CDR3 DNA reads as TGTGCCAGTAGTATGAGGGCCCACTATGGCTACACCTTC. This translates into CASSMRAHYGYTF. The V call is TRBV19, the J call TRBJ1-2; D not resolved. V lost 3 bases to trimming and J lost 3 bases, with 8 bases between them. Germline loops: CDR1 LNHDA, CDR2 SQIVND (reference sequence). This CDR3 is built from 13 residues.

The genes are TRBV25-1 and TRBJ2-1; D uncertain. This CDR3 has 15 residues. Germline assignment: CDR1 MGHDK and CDR2 SYGVNS. The germline V and J ends were trimmed by 4 bases and 6 bases, with 16 bases remaining between them. The CDR3 is CASSGQALVGNEQFF. DNA for the CDR3: TGTGCCAGCAGTGGGCAGGCCCTGGTGGGCAATGAGCAGTTCTTC.

The chain carries TRBV28 and TRBJ1-1; D gene ambiguous. Trimming took 6 bases from V and 3 from J, leaving 11 bases between them. CDR1 and CDR2 (germline): MDHEN, SYDVKM. CDR3 length: 13 residues. CDR3 nucleotides: TGTGCCAGCAGACGCGGGAGAGACACTGAAGCTTTCTTT. As protein: CASRRGRDTEAFF.

V usage is TRBV5-6 and J usage is TRBJ1-2; possible D gene TRBD1, 6 bases. This CDR3 is 14 amino acids long. Germline values: CDR1 SGHDT, CDR2 YYEEEE. V lost 4 bases, J lost 4 bases, and 14 bases lay in between. CDR3 in DNA: TGTGCCAGCAGCCAGACAGGACCCGCCTATGGCTACACCTTC. Its translation is CASSQTGPAYGYTF.

This chain connects TRBV5-1 to TRBJ1-6, with a weak D call TRBD1 (6 bases). The germline V and J ends were trimmed by 4 bases and 8 bases, with 28 bases remaining between them. The CDR3 runs 19 residues. The germline V gene encodes CDR1 SGHRS and CDR2 YFSETQ. CDR3 sequence (DNA): TGCGCCAGCAGCGTCCAAGGGGGGGACCCCGTCGGAGGGGATTCACCCCTCCACTTT. Amino acids: CASSVQGGDPVGGDSPLHF.

The rearrangement joins TRBV5-1 to TRBJ2-2, with 8 bases aligning to TRBD1. Losses at the gene ends were 4 bases for V and 0 bases for J; bases not matched to a gene: 2. The CDR3 runs 15 residues. From germline, CDR1 is SGHRS and CDR2 YFSETQ. CDR3 nucleotides: TGCGCCAGCAGCCAGGGACAGGCGAACACCGGGGAGCTGTTTTTT. Translating it yields CASSQGQANTGELFF.

The rearrangement uses TRBV27 and TRBJ2-1; D is ambiguous. The CDR3 is 15 residues long. The V gene's germline CDR1 is MNHEY and CDR2 SMNVEV (reference sequence). The V gene lost 7 bases and the J gene lost 5 bases, with 18 bases spanning the gap. In DNA, the CDR3 is TGTGCCAGCACCCTGTGGGTGGGCACCGACAATGAGCAGTTCTTC. Translation: CASTLWVGTDNEQFF.

V is TRBV25-1 and J is TRBJ1-1; no firm D call. In germline, CDR1 is MGHDK, CDR2 SYGVNS. The V end was cut by 1 base, the J end by 2 bases, with 5 bases between. This CDR3 is built from 13 residues. CDR3 residues: CASSEFPNTEAFF. Written as DNA, the CDR3 is TGTGCCAGCAGTGAATTTCCAAACACTGAAGCTTTCTTT.

The count of this clone is one. The genes are TRBV13 and TRBJ2-7, with 10 bases lining up with TRBD1. With 4 bases clipped from V and 3 bases from J, the junction kept 3 bases outside the gene matches. In germline, CDR1 is PRHDT, CDR2 FYEKMQ (reference sequence). CDR3 length: 14 amino acids. This CDR3 is CASSSGQGGYEQYF. CDR3 coding DNA: TGTGCCAGCAGCTCAGGACAGGGGGGCTACGAGCAGTACTTC. The entire variable domain, with the rest obtained from reference TRBV13 and TRBJ2-7, is as follows: AAGVIQSPRHLIKEKRETATLKCYPIPRHDTVYWYQQGPGQDPQFLISFYEKMQSDKGSIPDRFSAQQFSDYHSELNMSSLELGDSALYFCASSSGQGGYEQYFGPGTRLTVT.

This clone was seen only once. The gene calls are TRBV27 and TRBJ2-7; 8 bases are shared with TRBD2. The germline V gene encodes CDR1 MNHEY and CDR2 SMNVEV (reference sequence). The trim removed 5 bases at V and 1 base at J, leaving 7 bases unmatched. This CDR3 is 15 amino acids long. CDR3 sequence reads: CASSERAGESYEQYF. CDR3 nucleotides: TGTGCCAGCAGTGAGAGAGCGGGGGAGTCCTACGAGCAGTACTTC.

The chain recombines TRBV19 with TRBJ2-3; D is unresolved. Germline V gene data show CDR1 as LNHDA and CDR2 as SQIVND (reference sequence). This CDR3 is built from 12 residues. Trimming took off 4 bases at V and 4 bases at J, with 6 bases between the two ends. The CDR3 region is CASSRVSDTQYF. The DNA for the CDR3 is TGTGCCAGTAGTAGAGTATCAGATACGCAGTATTTT.

This clone was found many times. The chain uses TRBV2 and TRBJ2-7; the D gene is possibly TRBD2 (5 bases). V was clipped by 7 bases and J by 4 bases, with 8 bases between them. There are 11 residues in the CDR3. Germline V lookup: CDR1 SNHLY, CDR2 FYNNEI. CDR3 sequence: CASIRDYEQYF. DNA of the CDR3: TGTGCCAGCATCCGGGATTACGAGCAGTACTTC.

In its sample, this clone was seen once. The CDR3 reads CASSKGEGPGANQPQHF. CDR3 bases: TGTGCCAGTAGTAAGGGAGAAGGGCCAGGGGCTAATCAGCCCCAGCATTTT. This chain joins TRBV19 and TRBJ1-5, with D tentatively TRBD1 (6 bases). Per the germline V gene, CDR1 is LNHDA and CDR2 is SQIVND (reference sequence). The CDR3 is made up of 17 amino acids. Trimming pared 4 bases from V and 4 bases from J, leaving 20 bases between.

V usage is TRBV9 and J usage is TRBJ1-5, with 7 bases fitting TRBD1. The CDR3 runs 14 residues. With V trimmed by 3 bases and J by 5 bases, 5 bases remained unmatched. Per the germline V gene, CDR1 is SGDLS and CDR2 is YYNGEE. The CDR3 nucleotides read TGTGCCAGCAGCGCGGGGGACAGCCATCAGCCCCAGCATTTT. Translating it yields CASSAGDSHQPQHF. Full variable domain (outside the CDR3, taken from reference TRBV9 and TRBJ1-5): DSGVTQTPKHLITATGQRVTLRCSPRSGDLSVYWYQQSLDQGLQFLIQYYNGEERAKGNILERFSAQQFPDLHSELNLSSLELGDSALYFCASSAGDSHQPQHFGDGTRLSIL.

The rearrangement links TRBV29-1 to TRBJ2-3, with 9 bases fitting TRBD1. The length of the CDR3 is 15 residues. The V gene's germline CDR1 is SQVTM and CDR2 ANQGSEA. V dropped 4 bases and J dropped 2; count of bases not matched to a gene: 7. CDR3 residues: CSVARDRAFTDTQYF. For the CDR3, the DNA is TGCAGCGTTGCCCGGGACAGGGCCTTCACAGATACGCAGTATTTT.

The chain uses TRBV30 and TRBJ2-5; the D gene is possibly TRBD1 (5 bases). V lost 0 bases, J lost 4 bases, and 12 bases lay in between. CDR1 is GTSNPN and CDR2 is SVGIG in the germline V gene (reference sequence). The CDR3 sequence is 14 residues long. CDR3 DNA: TGTGCCTGGAGTGTACAGGCCCAACCAGAGACCCAGTACTTC. Translation: CAWSVQAQPETQYF.

The chain has TRBV6-5 and TRBJ2-7; the match to TRBD2 covers 8 bases. Germline trimming cut 5 bases from V and 3 bases from J; bases unmatched to any gene: 6. The germline V gene encodes CDR1 MNHEY and CDR2 SVGAGI. CDR3 length: 14 residues. DNA for the CDR3: TGTGCCAGCAGTGAATGGCTAGCGGGCTACGAGCAGTACTTC. It codes for CASSEWLAGYEQYF.

CDR3 region: CATSRGTGADTQYF. In DNA, the CDR3 is TGTGCCACCAGCAGAGGAACCGGGGCAGATACGCAGTATTTT. This chain connects TRBV15 to TRBJ2-3, with D perhaps TRBD2 (5 bases). The CDR3 is 14 residues long. Trimming took off 1 base at V and 4 bases at J, with 9 bases between the two ends. CDR1 and CDR2 from the germline V gene are LNHNV and YYDKDF (reference sequence).

The chain combines TRBV5-4 with TRBJ2-1, with D maybe TRBD2 (5 bases). In germline, CDR1 is SGHNT, CDR2 YYREEE (reference sequence). V lost 4 bases and J 10 bases, leaving 15 bases between the germline ends. The CDR3 length is 13 residues. Here the CDR3 reads CASSPISAGEQFF. CDR3 coding DNA: TGTGCCAGCAGCCCTATCTCGGCGGGCGAGCAGTTCTTC.

This chain connects TRBV5-5 to TRBJ1-4, with no clear D. The germline CDR1 and CDR2 sequences are SGHKS and YYEKEE (reference sequence). This CDR3 region has 15 residues. The V and J ends lost 1 base and 8 bases respectively, with 15 bases between them. CDR3 amino acids: CASSLLRVGGEKLFF. The CDR3 nucleotides are TGTGCCAGCAGCTTGCTAAGGGTGGGAGGAGAAAAACTGTTTTTT. Full variable domain (outside the CDR3, taken from reference TRBV5-5 and TRBJ1-4): DAGVTQSPTHLIKTRGQQVTLRCSPISGHKSVSWYQQVLGQGPQFIFQYYEKEERGRGNFPDRFSARQFPNYSSELNVNALLLGDSALYLCASSLLRVGGEKLFFGSGTQLSVL.